The rows below give T cell receptor beta chains drawn from one sample of a study of cytomegalovirus exposure and HLA in healthy donors. Profiling relied on immunoSEQ multiplex PCR, and the TCRdb table lists in-frame clones only, not all of them. Among fewer than 200,000 clones listed, about 72% were seen once. The sequencing input was PBMCs. These receptors were taken from a man aged 55-75 years in good health and CMV-seronegative. The CDR3 runs from the conserved cysteine through the conserved F or W. The D gene is left open where the match is weak. Some rows mark clone size as missing; the rest say once, few, many or name a class of expanded clone.

. | TRBJ1-2 | TRBV4-3 | . | TGCGCCAGCAGCCAAGAAAGGGAGAACTATGGCTACACCTTC | CASSQERENYGYTF
. | TRBJ2-1 | TRBV7-3 | . | TGTGCCAGCAGCTCCTCAGGGACTGGCGATACGGAGCAGTTCTTC | CASSSSGTGDTEQFF
. | TRBJ1-1 | TRBV18 | . | TGTGCCAGCTCCCCTCCTACAGGGCCTGGGACTGAAGCTTTCTTT | CASSPPTGPGTEAFF
. | TRBJ2-5 | TRBV30 | . | TGTGCCTACGGGGATTTGGAGACCCAGTACTTC | CAYGDLETQYF
few | TRBJ2-7 | TRBV28 | TRBD2 | TGTGCCAGCAGTCGGACTAGCGGGAGACGCGAGCAGTACTTC | CASSRTSGRREQYF
. | TRBJ2-7 | TRBV19 | TRBD2 | TGTGCTACCAGTAATGAGCGGGGCTATTACGAGCAGTACTTC | CATSNERGYYEQYF
. | TRBJ2-5 | TRBV27 | TRBD2 | TGTGCCAGCAGTTCCCTGAGAAGCGGGAGGGAGACCCAGTACTTC | CASSSLRSGRETQYF
few | TRBJ1-1 | TRBV30 | . | TGTGCCTGGGTACGTAATACGGTCACTGAAGCTTTCTTT | CAWVRNTVTEAFF
once | TRBJ2-7 | TRBV28 | TRBD1 | TGTGCCAGCAGTAGGGCCGTGTCAGGGGGCAAGCCCTACGAGCAGTACTTC | CASSRAVSGGKPYEQYF
. | TRBJ2-7 | TRBV5-1 | . | TGCGCCAGCAGCTTGGCCCCAGCCAATCGGGACACCGCCTACGAGCAGTACTTC | CASSLAPANRDTAYEQYF
. | TRBJ2-3 | TRBV11-2 | . | TGTGCCAGCAGCCTCGCCGGGACTAGCACAGATACGCAGTATTTT | CASSLAGTSTDTQYF
. | TRBJ1-1 | TRBV14 | . | TGTGCCAGCAGCCAGATACGGGGATACGGCGCTGAAGCTTTCTTT | CASSQIRGYGAEAFF
. | TRBJ1-2 | TRBV5-1 | TRBD1 | TGCGCCAGCAGCTTGGACGGGACAGCCGCCTATGGCTACACCTTC | CASSLDGTAAYGYTF
. | TRBJ2-1 | TRBV6-4 | . | TGTGCCAGCAGTGTTGACAGACACAATGAGCAGTTCTTC | CASSVDRHNEQFF
. | TRBJ1-5 | TRBV27 | . | TGTGCCAGCAGTTTAACCCTCCCAGGGCTGAGCAATCAGCCCCAGCATTTT | CASSLTLPGLSNQPQHF